One T cell receptor beta chain is described in this entry. What it recognizes is unknown. This specimen belongs to a study of T cell responses to AZD1222 COVID-19 vaccine. Findings and caveats of the study: Baseline seropositivity occurred in only a handful of AZD1222 recipients. Spike was spanned by vaccine-associated CD4 TCRs, with dominance at 160-218 and 743-854. Breadth and depth of Spike-specific TCRs rose after two AZD1222 doses. Most donors were white British, females outnumbered males, and clonal diversity was possibly underestimated.

Assay used: immunoSEQ multiplex PCR; TCRdb lists only in-frame clones, some missing. The sample includes about 150,000 clones, over 80% seen only once; the top ten take less than 3.5%. CDR1 LGHDT and CDR2 YNNKEL come from the germline V gene (reference sequence). The CDR3 spans 14 residues. The ends lost 2 bases at V and 5 bases at J; junction bases unmatched: 5. Sequencing was performed on peripheral blood, taken 28 days after the second AZD1222 dose. V gene TRBV3-1 (or the pseudogene TRBV3-2) combines with J gene TRBJ2-5, with TRBD2 matching 7 bases. This clonotype was sampled from an adult who received the AZD1222 COVID-19 vaccine. In DNA, the CDR3 is TGTGCCAGCAGCCAAATGGGGGAGGGCGAGACCCAGTACTTC. It is translated as CASSQMGEGETQYF.